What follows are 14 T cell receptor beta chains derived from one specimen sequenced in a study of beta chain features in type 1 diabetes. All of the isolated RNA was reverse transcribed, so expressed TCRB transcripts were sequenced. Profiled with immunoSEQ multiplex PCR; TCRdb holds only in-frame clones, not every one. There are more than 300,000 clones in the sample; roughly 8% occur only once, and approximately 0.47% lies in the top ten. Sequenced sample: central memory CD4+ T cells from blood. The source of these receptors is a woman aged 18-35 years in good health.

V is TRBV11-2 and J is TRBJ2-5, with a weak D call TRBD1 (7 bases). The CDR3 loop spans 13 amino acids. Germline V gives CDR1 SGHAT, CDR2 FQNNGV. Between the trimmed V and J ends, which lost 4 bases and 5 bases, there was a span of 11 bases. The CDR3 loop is CASSSGGRETQYF. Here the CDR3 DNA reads TGTGCCAGCAGCTCAGGGGGGAGGGAGACCCAGTACTTC.

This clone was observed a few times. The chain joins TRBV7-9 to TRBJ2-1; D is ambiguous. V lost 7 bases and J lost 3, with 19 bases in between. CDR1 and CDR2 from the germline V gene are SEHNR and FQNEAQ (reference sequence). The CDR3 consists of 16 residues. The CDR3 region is CASTRRDTRLYNEQFF. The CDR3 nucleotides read TGTGCCAGCACCCGACGAGACACCAGGCTCTACAATGAGCAGTTCTTC.

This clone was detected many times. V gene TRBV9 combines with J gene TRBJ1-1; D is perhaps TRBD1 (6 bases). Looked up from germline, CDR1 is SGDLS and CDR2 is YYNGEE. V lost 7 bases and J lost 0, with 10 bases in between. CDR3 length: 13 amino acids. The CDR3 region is CASGGQMNTEAFF. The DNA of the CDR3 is TGTGCCAGCGGTGGACAGATGAACACTGAAGCTTTCTTT.

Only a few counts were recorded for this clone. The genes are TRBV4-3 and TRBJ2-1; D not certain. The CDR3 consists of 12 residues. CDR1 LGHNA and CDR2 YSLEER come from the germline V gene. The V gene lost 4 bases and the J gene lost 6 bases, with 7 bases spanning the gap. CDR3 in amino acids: CASSPMGNEQFF. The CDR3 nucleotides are TGCGCCAGCAGCCCCATGGGCAATGAGCAGTTCTTC.

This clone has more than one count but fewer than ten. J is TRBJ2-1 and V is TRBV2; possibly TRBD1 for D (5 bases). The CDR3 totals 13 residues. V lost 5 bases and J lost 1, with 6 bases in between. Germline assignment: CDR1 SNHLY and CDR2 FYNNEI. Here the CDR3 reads CASSYRSYNEQFF. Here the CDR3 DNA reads TGTGCCAGCAGTTACAGGTCCTACAATGAGCAGTTCTTC.

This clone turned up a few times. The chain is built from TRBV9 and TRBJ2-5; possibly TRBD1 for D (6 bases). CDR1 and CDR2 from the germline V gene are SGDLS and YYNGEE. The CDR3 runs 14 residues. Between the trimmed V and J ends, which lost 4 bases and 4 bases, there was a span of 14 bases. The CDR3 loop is CASSPLGGRETQYF. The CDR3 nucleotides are TGTGCCAGCAGCCCCCTTGGGGGCCGAGAGACCCAGTACTTC.

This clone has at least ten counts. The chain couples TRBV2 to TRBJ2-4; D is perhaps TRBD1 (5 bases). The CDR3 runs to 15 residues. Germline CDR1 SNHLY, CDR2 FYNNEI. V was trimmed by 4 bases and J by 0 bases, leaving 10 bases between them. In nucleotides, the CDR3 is TGTGCCAGCAGTGGACAGAGACTAGCCAAAAACATTCAGTACTTC. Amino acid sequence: CASSGQRLAKNIQYF. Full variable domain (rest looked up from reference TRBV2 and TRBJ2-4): EPEVTQTPSHQVTQMGQEVILRCVPISNHLYFYWYRQILGQKVEFLVSFYNNEISEKSEIFDDQFSVERPDGSNFTLKIRSTKLEDSAMYFCASSGQRLAKNIQYFGAGTRLSVL.

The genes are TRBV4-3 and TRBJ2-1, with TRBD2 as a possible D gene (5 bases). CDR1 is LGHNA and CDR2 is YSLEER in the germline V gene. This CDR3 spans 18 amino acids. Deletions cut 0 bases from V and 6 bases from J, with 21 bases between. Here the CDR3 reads CASSQDLPTSGRGNEQFF. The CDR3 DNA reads TGCGCCAGCAGCCAAGATCTGCCCACTAGTGGTCGTGGCAATGAGCAGTTCTTC.

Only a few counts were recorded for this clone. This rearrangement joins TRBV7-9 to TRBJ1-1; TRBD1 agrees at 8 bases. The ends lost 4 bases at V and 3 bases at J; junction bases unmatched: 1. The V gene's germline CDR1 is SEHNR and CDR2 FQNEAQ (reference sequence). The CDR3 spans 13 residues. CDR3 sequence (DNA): TGTGCCAGCAGCTCACAGGGGGACACTGAAGCTTTCTTT. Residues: CASSSQGDTEAFF.

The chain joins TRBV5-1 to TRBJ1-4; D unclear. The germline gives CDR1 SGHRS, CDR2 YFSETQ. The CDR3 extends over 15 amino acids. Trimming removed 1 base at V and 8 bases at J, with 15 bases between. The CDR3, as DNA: TGCGCCAGCAGCTTGTATGGCATTGGAGAGGAAAAACTGTTTTTT. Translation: CASSLYGIGEEKLFF.

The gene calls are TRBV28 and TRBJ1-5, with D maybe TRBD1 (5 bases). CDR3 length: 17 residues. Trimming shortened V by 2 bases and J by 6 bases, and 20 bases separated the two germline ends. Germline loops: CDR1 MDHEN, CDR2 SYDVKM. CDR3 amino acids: CASSLEEGKGSSQPQHF. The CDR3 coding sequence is TGTGCCAGCAGTTTAGAGGAGGGGAAGGGTTCTAGTCAGCCCCAGCATTTT. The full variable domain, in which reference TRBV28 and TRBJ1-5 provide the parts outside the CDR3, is DVKVTQSSRYLVKRTGEKVFLECVQDMDHENMFWYRQDPGLGLRLIYFSYDVKMKEKGDIPEGYSVSREKKERFSLILESASTNQTSMYLCASSLEEGKGSSQPQHFGDGTRLSIL.

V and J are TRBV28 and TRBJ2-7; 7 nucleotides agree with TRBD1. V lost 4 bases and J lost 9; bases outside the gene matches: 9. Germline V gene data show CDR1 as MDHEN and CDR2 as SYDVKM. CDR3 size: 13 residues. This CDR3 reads CASSSRDSRRQYF. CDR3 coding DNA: TGTGCCAGCAGTTCCCGGGACAGCCGGAGGCAGTACTTC.

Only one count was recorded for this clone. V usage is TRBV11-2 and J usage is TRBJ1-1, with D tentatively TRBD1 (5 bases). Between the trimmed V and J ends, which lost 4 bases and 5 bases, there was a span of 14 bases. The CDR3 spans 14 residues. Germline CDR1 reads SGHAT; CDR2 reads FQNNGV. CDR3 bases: TGTGCCAGCAGCTCACAGGTTGCGGGGACTGAAGCTTTCTTT. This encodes CASSSQVAGTEAFF.

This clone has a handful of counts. CDR3 nucleotide sequence: TGTGCCAGCAGTGCGGGTTCGGTGAGCATTCAGTACTTC. It yields the protein CASSAGSVSIQYF. V is TRBV6-1 and J is TRBJ2-4; D unclear. Looked up from germline, CDR1 is MNHNS and CDR2 is SASEGT. V was shortened by 4 bases and J by 9 bases, with 13 bases between the two germline ends. This CDR3 contains 13 residues.